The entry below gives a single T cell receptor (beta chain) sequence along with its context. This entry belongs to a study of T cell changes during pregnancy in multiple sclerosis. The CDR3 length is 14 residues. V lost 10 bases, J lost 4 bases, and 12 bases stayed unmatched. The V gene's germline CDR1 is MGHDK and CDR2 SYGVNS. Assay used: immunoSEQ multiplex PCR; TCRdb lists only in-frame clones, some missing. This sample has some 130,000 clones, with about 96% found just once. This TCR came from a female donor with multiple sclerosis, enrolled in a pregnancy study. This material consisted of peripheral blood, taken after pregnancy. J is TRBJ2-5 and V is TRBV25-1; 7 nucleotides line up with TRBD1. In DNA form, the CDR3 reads TGTGCCACCCTAGGGACAGTGATCCGAGAGACCCAGTACTTC. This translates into CATLGTVIRETQYF.